The 14 T cell receptor beta chains below come from one sample, sequenced in a study of response to subunit inactivated influenza vaccine. Each CDR3 protein is one row after TCRdb ran MiXCR on the RT-PCR reads. The sample lists about 620,000 distinct CDR3 sequences; 10% to 15% were seen once. The specimen comprised PBMCs from blood, sampled on the day of vaccination. Receptors were obtained from a man over 45 who received an inactivated influenza vaccine.

This clonotype was counted only a few times. The CDR3 is CASSPMPWGHEQYF. DNA for the CDR3: TGTGCCAGCAGTCCAATGCCTTGGGGACACGAGCAGTACTTC. The V gene is TRBV27, the J gene TRBJ2-7; TRBD1 or TRBD2 may be the D gene (5 bases each). CDR3 length: 14 amino acids. The V and J ends lost 5 bases and 5 bases respectively, with 16 bases between them. CDR1 MNHEY and CDR2 SMNVEV come from the germline V gene (reference sequence).

V usage is TRBV20-1 and J usage is TRBJ2-1, with 13 bases that match TRBD2. Germline values: CDR1 DFQATT, CDR2 SNEGSKA (reference sequence). The CDR3 totals 15 residues. V shed 6 bases, J shed 6 bases, and the junction held 8 bases outside the gene matches. The CDR3 sequence is CSAHLLAGGPNEQFF. The CDR3 nucleotides read TGCAGTGCCCATCTACTAGCGGGAGGGCCCAATGAGCAGTTCTTC.

This chain links TRBV20-1 with TRBJ2-3; 8 bases match TRBD2. Looked up from germline, CDR1 is DFQATT and CDR2 is SNEGSKA (reference sequence). The ends lost 3 bases at V and 4 bases at J; junction bases unmatched: 3. This CDR3 region has 13 residues. The CDR3 region is CSARPGGADTQYF. The CDR3 DNA sequence: TGCAGTGCTAGGCCCGGGGGGGCAGATACGCAGTATTTT.

V and J are TRBV5-5 and TRBJ1-2; no clear D. V shed 3 bases and J shed 8 bases, with 14 bases lying between them. The CDR3 spans 13 residues. Germline V gene sequence: CDR1 SGHKS, CDR2 YYEKEE (reference sequence). CDR3 nucleotides: TGTGCCAGCAGCTCCGGGCTACTCTACGGCTACACCTTC. This translates into CASSSGLLYGYTF.

This clonotype has a handful of counts. The rearrangement joins TRBV4-2 to TRBJ2-6, with 7 bases aligning to TRBD1. The V gene's germline CDR1 is LGHNA and CDR2 YNFKEQ. V shed 1 base, J shed 0 bases, and the junction held 12 bases outside the gene matches. The CDR3 loop spans 20 amino acids. The CDR3: CASSQAPTGTYDSGANVLTF. Written as DNA, the CDR3 is TGTGCCAGCAGCCAAGCTCCGACAGGGACCTACGACTCTGGGGCCAACGTCCTGACTTTC.

This clonotype has only a few counts. The genes are TRBV13 and TRBJ2-1; D may be TRBD2 (7 bases). With 6 bases removed from V and 2 bases from J, the gap between germline ends came to 17 bases. Germline V gives CDR1 PRHDT, CDR2 FYEKMQ (reference sequence). The CDR3 is 16 amino acids. The CDR3 spells CASRPRGGRTYNEQFF. In DNA form, the CDR3 reads TGTGCCAGCAGACCAAGGGGGGGGCGGACCTACAATGAGCAGTTCTTC.

There are many counts of this clonotype. This chain uses TRBV5-1 with TRBJ2-1; TRBD1 aligns across 7 bases. Trimming cost V 5 bases and J 1 base; bases outside gene matches: 9. The germline V gene has CDR1 SGHRS and CDR2 YFSETQ. This CDR3 spans 16 amino acids. CDR3 sequence reads: CASRFSGTESYNEQFF. The CDR3 DNA reads TGCGCCAGCAGATTCTCCGGGACAGAGTCCTACAATGAGCAGTTCTTC.

This clonotype was observed many times. J is TRBJ2-5 and V is TRBV6-5; D may match TRBD1 or TRBD2 (5 bases each). The CDR3 is made up of 16 amino acids. The germline V and J ends were trimmed by 4 bases and 5 bases, with 20 bases remaining between them. Per germline, CDR1 MNHEY and CDR2 SVGAGI. CDR3 nucleotides: TGTGCCAGCAGTTTCGACTCGGGGCGGTACGCGGAGACCCAGTACTTC. Protein: CASSFDSGRYAETQYF.

As for this clonotype: A single base separates this from a much larger clone, so it may be a read error. The V gene is TRBV4-3, the J gene TRBJ2-6; 7 positions match TRBD1. Germline lookup yields CDR1 LGHNA and CDR2 YSLEER. This CDR3 region has 19 residues. CDR3 bases: TGCGCCAGCAGCTCCGGACAGGCCGGGTACCCATCTGGGGCCAACGACCTGACTTTC. Translated, it gives CASSSGQAGYPSGANDLTF.

The chain employs TRBV20-1 and TRBJ1-2; 9 nucleotides match TRBD1. Germline V gives CDR1 DFQATT, CDR2 SNEGSKA (reference sequence). This CDR3 has 16 amino acids. J was trimmed by 3 bases and V by 5 bases; bases with no gene match: 13. The CDR3 region is CSAESTGTGIDYGYTF. The CDR3 DNA is TGCAGTGCTGAAAGTACCGGGACAGGGATTGACTATGGCTACACCTTC.

A few counts support this clonotype. The rearrangement uses TRBV15 and TRBJ1-3; TRBD1 aligns across 7 bases. V was clipped by 2 bases and J by 2 bases; unmatched bases: 3. Germline CDR1 reads LNHNV; CDR2 reads YYDKDF (reference sequence). CDR3 length: 15 residues. CDR3 protein: CATSRSTGAGNTIYF. The CDR3 region has the DNA TGTGCCACCAGCAGATCCACAGGGGCTGGAAACACCATATATTTT.

The table lists this clonotype with a few counts. This chain links TRBV6-2 or TRBV6-3 with TRBJ2-1; D not certain. The CDR3 has 8 amino acids. Trimming removed 7 bases at V and 8 bases at J, with 0 bases between. Germline V CDR1 and CDR2: MNHEY, SVGEGT. The CDR3 nucleotides are TGTGCCAGCAATGAGCAGTTCTTC. This codes for CASNEQFF.

This clonotype has only a few counts. This chain connects TRBV5-6 to TRBJ2-2, with TRBD1 matching over 9 bases. This CDR3 spans 16 amino acids. The V segment lost 4 bases and the J segment 3 bases; nucleotides outside the gene matches: 7. Germline V gene lookup returns CDR1 SGHDT and CDR2 YYEEEE. For the CDR3, the DNA is TGTGCCAGCAGCATTTCCGGGACAGGGTACACCGGGGAGCTGTTTTTT. This translates into CASSISGTGYTGELFF.

This clonotype was found a few times. The chain joins TRBV3-1 to TRBJ2-5, with D perhaps TRBD2 (5 bases). This CDR3 contains 14 residues. The germline V gene encodes CDR1 LGHDT and CDR2 YNNKEL (reference sequence). The ends were cut back, 4 bases at V and 5 bases at J, with 14 bases in the middle. CDR3 in DNA: TGTGCCAGCAGCCGTGGACTCACCGGGGAGACCCAGTACTTC. Protein sequence: CASSRGLTGETQYF.